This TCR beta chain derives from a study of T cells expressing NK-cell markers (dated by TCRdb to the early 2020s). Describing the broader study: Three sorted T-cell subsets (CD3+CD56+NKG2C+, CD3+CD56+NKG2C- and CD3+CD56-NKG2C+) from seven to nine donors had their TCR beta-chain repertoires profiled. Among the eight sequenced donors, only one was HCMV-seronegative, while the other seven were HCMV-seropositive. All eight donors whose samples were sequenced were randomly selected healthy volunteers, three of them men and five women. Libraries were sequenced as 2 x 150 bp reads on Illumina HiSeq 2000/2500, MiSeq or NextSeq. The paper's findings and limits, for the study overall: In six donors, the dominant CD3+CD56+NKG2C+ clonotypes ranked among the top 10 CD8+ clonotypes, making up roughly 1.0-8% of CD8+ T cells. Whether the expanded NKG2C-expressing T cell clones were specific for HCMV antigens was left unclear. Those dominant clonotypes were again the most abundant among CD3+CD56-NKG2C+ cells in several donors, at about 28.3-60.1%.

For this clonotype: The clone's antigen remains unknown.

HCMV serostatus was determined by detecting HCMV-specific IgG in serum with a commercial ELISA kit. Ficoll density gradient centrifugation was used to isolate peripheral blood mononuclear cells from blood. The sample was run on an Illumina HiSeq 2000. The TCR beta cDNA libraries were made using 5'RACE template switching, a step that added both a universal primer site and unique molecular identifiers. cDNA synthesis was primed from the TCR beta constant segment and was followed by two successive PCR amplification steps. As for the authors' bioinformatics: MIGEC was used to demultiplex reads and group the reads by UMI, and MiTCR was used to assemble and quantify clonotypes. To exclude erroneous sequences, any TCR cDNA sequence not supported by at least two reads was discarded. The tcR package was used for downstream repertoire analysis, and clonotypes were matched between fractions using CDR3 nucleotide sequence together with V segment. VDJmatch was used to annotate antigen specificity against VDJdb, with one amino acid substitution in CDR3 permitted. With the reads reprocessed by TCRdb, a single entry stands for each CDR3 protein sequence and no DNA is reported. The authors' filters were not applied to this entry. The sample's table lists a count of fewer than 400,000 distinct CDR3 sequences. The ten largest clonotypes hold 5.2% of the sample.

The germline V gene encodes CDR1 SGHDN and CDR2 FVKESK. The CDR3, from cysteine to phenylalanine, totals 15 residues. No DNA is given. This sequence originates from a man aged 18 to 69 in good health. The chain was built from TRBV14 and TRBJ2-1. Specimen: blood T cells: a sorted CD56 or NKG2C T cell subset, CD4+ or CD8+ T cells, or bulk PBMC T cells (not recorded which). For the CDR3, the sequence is CASSQTWAVINEQFF.